The source of this T cell receptor (beta chain) is a study of CD8+ T cells in alopecia areata. Study context: Treatment of the treated patients consisted of oral tofacitinib, 5 to 10 mg twice daily. Findings and limits, study-wide: Scalp samples also yield sequences of resident alphabeta T cells from normal skin.

Points on this clone: Its antigen is unknown.

In each case, RNA was isolated and then reverse transcribed into cDNA as the sequencing template. Assay used: immunoSEQ multiplex PCR; TCRdb lists only in-frame clones, some missing. Of a few hundred thousand clones listed, 40% to 55% are singletons. V was shortened by 5 bases and J by 4 bases, with 21 bases between the two germline ends. The CDR3 is made up of 16 amino acids. Germline CDR1 reads SEHNR; CDR2 reads FQNEAQ (reference sequence). Documented treatment: oral pan-JAK inhibitor, 5-10 mg twice daily. In alopecia areata patients, both lesional scalp punch biopsies and peripheral blood were collected.

The chain recombines TRBV7-9 with TRBJ2-7; the D gene is possibly TRBD2 (6 bases). This material consisted of CD4+ T cells sorted from blood, taken around week 37, from a patient treated with tofacitinib. The source of this sequence is a human donor with alopecia areata. The CDR3 loop is CASSERPGDSRYEQYF. The CDR3 DNA reads as TGTGCCAGCAGCGAACGGCCCGGGGACTCTAGGTACGAGCAGTACTTC.